The rows below give T cell receptor beta chains drawn from one sample of a study of blood T cells in healthy people across ages. TCRdb re-called the 5' RACE reads through MiXCR, storing one row per CDR3 protein. The sample consists of roughly 800,000 distinct CDR3 sequences, roughly 40% of them appearing once. Material: blood. The receptors shown here come from a man between 18 and 29 years old in good health. Each CDR3 is given with its conserved first and last residue. The size field is filled for only some rows; it gives once, few, many or a size class.

>TRBV6-6|-|TRBJ2-7
CASSRLGYNEQYF
>TRBV9|-|TRBJ2-1
CASSGARPGLDRQFF
>TRBV7-2|few|TRBJ1-2
CASSLVGEDGYTF
>TRBV10-3|-|TRBJ2-1
CAISGVAAVYNEQFF
>TRBV12-3/TRBV12-4|-|TRBJ2-1
CAGGSYNELFF
>TRBV20-1|-|TRBJ1-1
CSADTTDYTEAFF
>TRBV20-1|few|TRBJ1-5
CSAPDRNQPQHF
>TRBV20-1|few|TRBJ2-1
CSARGGLAGGNNEQFF
>TRBV7-9|-|TRBJ2-5
CASREGVLAETQYF
>TRBV3-1|many|TRBJ2-7
CASSRTPYEQYF
>TRBV27|once|TRBJ2-3
CAGSQDTDTQYF
>TRBV5-5|few|TRBJ1-5
CASSLGVLRVNQPQHF
>TRBV7-2|many|TRBJ2-5
CASSLDRVQETQYF
>TRBV5-1|many|TRBJ2-3
CASSLGDGGSTDTQYF
>TRBV20-1|-|TRBJ2-7
CSATDWDSYEQYF
>TRBV9|few|TRBJ2-1
CASSAISGGAPYNEQFF
>TRBV4-1|few|TRBJ1-1
CASSQKTGGLNTEAFF
>TRBV20-1|-|TRBJ2-4
CSAGDLGAKNIQYF
>TRBV5-1|-|TRBJ1-1
CASSLQAGGNTEAFF
>TRBV7-2|-|-
CASSLARVGNLETQYF
>TRBV29-1|few|TRBJ2-1
CSVEGKGEQFF
>TRBV20-1|few|TRBJ2-7
CSARADRGEGYEQYF
>TRBV12-3/TRBV12-4|-|TRBJ2-7
CASRRTGETEQYF
>TRBV4-1|few|TRBJ1-5
CASSPRVLPNNQPQHF
>TRBV7-9|few|TRBJ1-1
CASSHTDGTEAFF
>TRBV4-3|-|TRBJ2-2
CASSQEGQPGTGELFF
>TRBV20-1|many|TRBJ2-5
CSASVRGWYRETQYF
>TRBV18|-|TRBJ2-1
CASSPPGSSGAGETQFF
>TRBV5-5|-|TRBJ2-4
CASSLFLAGGLAKNIQYF
>TRBV7-9|few|TRBJ2-1
CASSSYRGPDNEQFF
>TRBV5-1|-|TRBJ2-1
CASSSPDNYGGDFLYDEQFF
>TRBV12-3/TRBV12-4|many|TRBJ1-2
CASYRDVRAGYTF
>TRBV10-3|many|TRBJ1-6
CAISDRNSPLHF
>TRBV12-3/TRBV12-4|many|TRBJ2-1
CASIYGTSNYNEQFF
>TRBV3-1|many|TRBJ1-2
CASSQGTSNYGYTF
>TRBV4-1|-|-
CASSQGDRAGETQYF
>TRBV12-3/TRBV12-4|-|TRBJ2-4
CASSCGGENIQYF
>TRBV2|-|TRBJ1-1
CASSQGDRIGDTEAFF
>TRBV12-3/TRBV12-4|-|TRBJ2-7
CASTTSAGGSYEQYF
>TRBV3-1|-|TRBJ2-1
CASSQDPSGGVNEQFF